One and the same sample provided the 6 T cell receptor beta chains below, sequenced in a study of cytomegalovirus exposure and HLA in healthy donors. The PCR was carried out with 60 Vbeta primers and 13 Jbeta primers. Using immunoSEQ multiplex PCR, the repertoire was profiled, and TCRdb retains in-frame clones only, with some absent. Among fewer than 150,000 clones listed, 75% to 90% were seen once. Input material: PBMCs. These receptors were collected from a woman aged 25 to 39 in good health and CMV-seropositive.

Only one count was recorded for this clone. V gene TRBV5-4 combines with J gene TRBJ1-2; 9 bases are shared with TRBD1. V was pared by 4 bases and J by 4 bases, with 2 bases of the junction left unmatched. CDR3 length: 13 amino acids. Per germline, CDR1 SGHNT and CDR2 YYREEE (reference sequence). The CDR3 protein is CASSPGQGYGYTF. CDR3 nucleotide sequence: TGTGCCAGCAGCCCGGGACAGGGCTATGGCTACACCTTC.

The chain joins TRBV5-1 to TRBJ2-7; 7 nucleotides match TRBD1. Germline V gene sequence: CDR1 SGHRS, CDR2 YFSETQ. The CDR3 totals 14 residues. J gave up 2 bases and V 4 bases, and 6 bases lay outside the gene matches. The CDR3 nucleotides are TGCGCCAGCAGCGATCCGGGACAGACCTACGAGCAGTACTTC. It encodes CASSDPGQTYEQYF. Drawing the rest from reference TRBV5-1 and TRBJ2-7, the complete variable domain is KAGVTQTPRYLIKTRGQQVTLSCSPISGHRSVSWYQQTPGQGLQFLFEYFSETQRNKGNFPGRFSGRQFSNSRSEMNVSTLELGDSALYLCASSDPGQTYEQYFGPGTRLTVT.

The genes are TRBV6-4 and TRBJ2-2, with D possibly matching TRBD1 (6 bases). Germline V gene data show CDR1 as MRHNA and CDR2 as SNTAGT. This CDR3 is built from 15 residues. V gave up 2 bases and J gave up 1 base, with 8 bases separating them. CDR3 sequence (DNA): TGTGCCAGCAGTGACGGGGGACAGAACACCGGGGAGCTGTTTTTT. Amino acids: CASSDGGQNTGELFF.

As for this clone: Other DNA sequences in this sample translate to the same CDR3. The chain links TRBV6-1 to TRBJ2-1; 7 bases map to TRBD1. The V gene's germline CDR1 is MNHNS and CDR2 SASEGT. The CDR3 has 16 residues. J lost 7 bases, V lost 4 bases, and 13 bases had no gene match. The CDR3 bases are TGTGCCAGCAGTGGGCCCCTCAGGGGGACGGGAAATGAGCAGTTCTTC. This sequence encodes CASSGPLRGTGNEQFF.

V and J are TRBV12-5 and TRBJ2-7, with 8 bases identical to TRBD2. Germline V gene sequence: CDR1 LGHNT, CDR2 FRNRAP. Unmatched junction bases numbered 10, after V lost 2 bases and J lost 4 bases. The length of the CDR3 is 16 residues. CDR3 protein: CASGLSLAGGFYEQYF. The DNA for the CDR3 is TGTGCTAGTGGTTTGAGCCTAGCGGGCGGCTTTTACGAGCAGTACTTC.

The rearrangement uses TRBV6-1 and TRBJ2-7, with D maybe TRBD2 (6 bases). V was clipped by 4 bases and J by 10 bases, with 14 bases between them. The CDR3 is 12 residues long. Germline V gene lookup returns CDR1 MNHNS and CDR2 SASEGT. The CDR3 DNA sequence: TGTGCCAGCAGTGGAGGCCGGGAGCTTCAGTACTTC. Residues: CASSGGRELQYF.